Shown below are 7 T cell receptor beta chains from a single sample sequenced in a study of T-cell memory formation after mild COVID-19. TCRdb independently ran MiXCR on the 5' RACE reads; one entry per CDR3 protein. The sample includes under 700,000 distinct CDR3 sequences, roughly 20% of them seen just once. Specimen: PBMCs or a T cell subset sorted from them (not recorded which). All receptors come from an adult woman who had mild COVID-19 (a few samples of this study predate the infection). Cell type and time point are not known.

This clonotype has only a few counts. DNA of the CDR3: TGTGCCAGCAGGTGGACGGGACATAATTCACCCCTCCACTTT. It is translated as CASRWTGHNSPLHF. This chain uses TRBV2 with TRBJ1-6, with D possibly being TRBD1 (5 bases). CDR3 length: 14 amino acids. The V gene lost 6 bases and the J gene lost 5 bases, with 11 bases spanning the gap. Germline V gene lookup returns CDR1 SNHLY and CDR2 FYNNEI.

This clonotype has just one count. The rearrangement joins TRBV21-1 to TRBJ1-1; TRBD1, the D gene given by the table, was not confirmed from the DNA. TRBV21-1 is a pseudogene segment. The CDR3 extends over 15 amino acids. This chain's CDR3 is CASSPNRACLTEAFF. The CDR3 DNA is TGTGCCAGCAGCCCGAATCGGGCCTGTCTGACTGAAGCTTTCTTT.

The chain uses TRBV27 and TRBJ1-2; the match to TRBD1 covers 8 bases. The CDR3 is 14 residues long. J was trimmed by 7 bases and V by 1 base; bases with no gene match: 5. Germline V lookup: CDR1 MNHEY, CDR2 SMNVEV (reference sequence). CDR3 sequence: CASSLYQGAGGYTF. Written as DNA, the CDR3 is TGTGCCAGCAGTTTATATCAGGGGGCGGGTGGCTACACCTTC.

This clonotype was observed a handful of times. The rearrangement joins TRBV29-1 to TRBJ2-7; D perhaps matches TRBD1 (7 bases). This CDR3 comprises 12 residues. The V gene's germline CDR1 is SQVTM and CDR2 ANQGSEA. With 5 bases removed from V and 6 bases from J, the gap between germline ends came to 14 bases. The CDR3 nucleotides read TGCAGCGTTCTGGAGGGGGCAGGCGAGCAGTACTTC. This translates into CSVLEGAGEQYF.

V gene TRBV5-1 combines with J gene TRBJ2-5; D possibly corresponds to TRBD2 (6 bases). The CDR3 has 15 amino acids. With 0 bases removed from V and 4 bases from J, the gap between germline ends came to 13 bases. Per germline, CDR1 SGHRS and CDR2 YFSETQ. The DNA for the CDR3 is TGCGCCAGCAGCTTGGAAGAGGGAGGAGGAGAGACCCAGTACTTC. Translated, it gives CASSLEEGGGETQYF.

The chain links TRBV10-3 to TRBJ2-2, with a possible D match to TRBD2 (5 bases). The CDR3 contains 15 residues. Germline CDR1 ENHRY, CDR2 SYGVKD. Trimming left V 5 bases short and J 5 bases short, with 15 bases between. The CDR3 DNA is TGTGCCATCAGTTCCCAGCTGGGAGTAACCGGGGAGCTGTTTTTT. Its translation is CAISSQLGVTGELFF.

The sample holds a few counts of this clonotype. The V and J genes are TRBV6-2 or TRBV6-3 and TRBJ2-2; a possible D gene is TRBD2 (5 bases). This CDR3 is built from 16 residues. Between the trimmed V and J ends, which lost 6 bases and 7 bases, there was a span of 21 bases. Looked up from germline, CDR1 is MNHEY and CDR2 is SVGEGT. This CDR3 reads CASRDASLNRVGELFF. The DNA for the CDR3 is TGTGCCAGCAGGGACGCTAGCCTCAACCGGGTCGGGGAGCTGTTTTTT.